This record looks at one TCR beta chain sequence and its context. Which antigen it targets is not known. No much larger clone exists at a distance of one base, and base qualities are not known. The library was produced with the immunoSEQ multiplex PCR assay. Genomic DNA extraction, TRB sequencing and normalization were performed by Adaptive Biotechnologies (Seattle, WA). Processing in the source paper ran as follows. To compute clonality, the Shannon entropy of productive TRB sequences was normalized by log2 of unique productive sequences and then subtracted from one. KLL-specific clonotypes in tumors were identified by matching TCRbeta CDR3 amino acid sequences with those from each patient's tetramer-sorted sample. Not all clones reach the TCRdb copy of this immuneACCESS table, which keeps in-frame sequences only. Checked studies attribute under half of the gap to unresolved V genes and leave the rest unexplained. The V and J calls and the clone size are those of that table, but D and trimming were determined from the DNA. Here the sample has 20,000 to 30,000 clones; roughly 87% occur a single time. Roughly 2.7% of the sample rests with the top ten.

Robust positive staining for Merkel cell polyomavirus Large T antigen was observed by immunohistochemistry in the tumors of all patients. Around 12 Merkel cell carcinoma patients were included, each with robust KLL-tetramer+ populations (above 0.04% of CD8+ T cells) in blood and/or cultured TIL. Every patient was Caucasian, and patient ages ranged from roughly 50 to 77 years, with a median of around 64 years. Lymph node tumors were analyzed for patients with unknown primaries who presented with nodal disease, or when there was not enough primary tissue. The data are from a study of tumor-infiltrating T cells and Merkel cell polyomavirus (TCRdb year 2017). Notes on the research overall: The study examined CD8+ T cells specific for the Merkel cell polyomavirus KLL epitope in Merkel cell carcinoma patients. Patients came in at different disease stages and had a median follow-up of approximately 3 years, ranging from roughly 1.1 to 6.0 years. Patients received varied, non-standardized therapies including chemotherapy, radiation and immunotherapies. TRB sequencing covered KLL-tetramer-sorted cells from blood or tumor-infiltrating lymphocytes in fewer than 15 samples, plus 12 matched whole-tumor samples. Most whole-tumor samples were obtained as 25-micron curls cut from formalin-fixed, paraffin-embedded tissue blocks. Of all the tumor samples in the study, one was a frozen nodal tumor digest and another was a flash-frozen core biopsy of a metastasis.

What the study reported, not specific to this receptor: The small sample size of the study (n = 12 patients) is a limitation. KLL-specific TRB repertoires proved diverse and largely private: among over 300 unique sequences, only one clonotype was public, and two patients shared that clonotype. A significant MCC-specific survival advantage (P = 0.0051) was associated with tumors having more unique KLL-specific clonotypes (roughly 5-110 vs 0-3). Because only a single viral epitope was studied, T cells directed against other Merkel cell polyomavirus epitopes were not captured. Significantly improved MCC-specific survival was associated with a higher intratumoral fraction of KLL-specific T cells (about 1.8-20% versus roughly 0-0.15%).

This clonotype was sampled from a man over 45 with Merkel cell carcinoma. The sequencing input was lymph node tissue.

The sequenced DNA: TGTGCCAGCAGTAGCCCCCGCCTTACCGGCCAACAGGGGGGTTTGACAGATACGCAGTATTTT. Its amino acids are CASSSPRLTGQQGGLTDTQYF. The V and J genes are TRBV28 and TRBJ2-3, with 8 junctional bases fitting TRBD1. At the junction V is shortened by 5 bases and J by 3 bases; bases outside the gene matches: 25. The CDR3 spans 21 residues, from the cysteine through the phenylalanine. The sequence is cut down to CDR3 DNA, 63 bases in frame from base 1. CDR1 and CDR2 are drawn from the germline V gene: MDHEN, SYDVKM.